These 9 T cell receptor beta chains share one sample of origin, sequenced in a study of shared clonotypes between healthy human individuals (TCRdb year 2020). For the CD8 naive samples, CD45RO-negative cells were positively selected for CCR7, yielding a CD45RA+CCR7+ population from which TemRA cells were excluded. The method was the immunoSEQ multiplex PCR assay. The table comes from immuneACCESS by way of TCRdb, which keeps in-frame sequences with V and J called. Part of the clones is missing from these tables; in studies checked, under half for an unresolved V gene and the rest for unknown reasons. This sample lists roughly 650,000 clones; around 96% were detected once. Approximately 0.1% of the sample goes to the ten largest clones. The sample taken for sequencing was naive CD8+ T cells sorted from blood. Taken with the paper, the label for cell subset or site translates to: CD45RA+CCR7+. The receptors were gathered from a woman aged 25 to 39 in good health.

With respect to this clone: Other DNA sequences of this sample code for an identical CDR3. The chain's CDR3 is CASSFGAGETQYF. CDR3 in DNA: TGTGCCAGCAGTTTTGGTGCAGGGGAGACCCAGTACTTC. The rearrangement joins TRBV28 to TRBJ2-5; possibly TRBD1 for D (5 bases). Germline CDR1 reads MDHEN; CDR2 reads SYDVKM. This CDR3 region has 13 residues. V was clipped by 3 bases and J by 5 bases, with 10 bases between them.

This clone came up once. The gene calls are TRBV10-1 and TRBJ2-7; the D is unclear. CDR1 is WNHNN, CDR2 SYGVQD, per germline (reference sequence). The V end lost 4 bases, the J end lost 3 bases, and 16 bases lay between the germline ends. The CDR3 runs to 15 residues. The CDR3 DNA reads as TGCGCCAGCAGTGGAGGAACCCCCGGCTACTACGAGCAGTACTTC. Translation gives CASSGGTPGYYEQYF.

The chain has TRBV6-1 and TRBJ1-1, with a possible D match to TRBD1 (5 bases). This CDR3 has 13 residues. Germline V gives CDR1 MNHNS, CDR2 SASEGT. V gave up 3 bases and J gave up 1 base, with 6 bases separating them. The CDR3 coding sequence is TGTGCCAGCAGTGATCAGGGGAACACTGAAGCTTTCTTT. Translation: CASSDQGNTEAFF.

DNA for the CDR3: TGTGCCAGCAGCTTCCCAACGGGAACAGATACGCAGTATTTT. Protein product: CASSFPTGTDTQYF. The chain is built from TRBV13 and TRBJ2-3, with D perhaps TRBD2 (5 bases). Germline V CDR1 and CDR2: PRHDT, FYEKMQ (reference sequence). This CDR3 contains 14 residues. Trimming left V 3 bases short and J 3 bases short, with 10 bases between.

The chain joins TRBV6-1 to TRBJ2-7; D is unresolved. Germline V gives CDR1 MNHNS, CDR2 SASEGT. The germline V and J ends were trimmed by 6 bases and 2 bases, with 11 bases remaining between them. CDR3 length: 13 amino acids. CDR3 protein: CASRNPEPYEQYF. The CDR3 nucleotides read TGTGCCAGCAGGAATCCAGAACCCTACGAGCAGTACTTC.

V is TRBV5-6 and J is TRBJ2-1, with TRBD2 identical over 10 bases. Germline CDR1 and CDR2: SGHDT and YYEEEE. The trim removed 0 bases at V and 7 bases at J, leaving 13 bases unmatched. The CDR3 has 18 amino acids. CDR3 coding DNA: TGTGCCAGCAGCTTGGACCTGCTGAGCGGGAGGGCCGATAATGAGCAGTTCTTC. Protein sequence: CASSLDLLSGRADNEQFF. The full variable domain, with the rest looked up from reference TRBV5-6 and TRBJ2-1, is DAGVTQSPTHLIKTRGQQVTLRCSPKSGHDTVSWYQQALGQGPQFIFQYYEEEERQRGNFPDRFSGHQFPNYSSELNVNALLLGDSALYLCASSLDLLSGRADNEQFFGPGTRLTVL.

This clone was detected a few times. This chain joins TRBV9 and TRBJ2-2, with TRBD2 matching 7 bases. Germline V lookup: CDR1 SGDLS, CDR2 YYNGEE. Unmatched junction bases numbered 3, after V lost 0 bases and J lost 4 bases. CDR3 length equals 15 residues. CDR3: CASSVGGSSTGELFF. The CDR3 DNA sequence: TGTGCCAGCAGCGTAGGCGGGAGCAGCACCGGGGAGCTGTTTTTT.

V usage is TRBV7-3 and J usage is TRBJ1-1; D not resolved. Germline CDR1 reads SGHTA; CDR2 reads FQGTGA. V was cut by 5 bases and J by 4 bases, with 11 bases left in between. The CDR3 length is 13 residues. The CDR3 spells CASSPGVGTEAFF. In DNA, the CDR3 is TGTGCCAGCAGCCCCGGGGTTGGCACTGAAGCTTTCTTT.

V usage is TRBV28 and J usage is TRBJ1-2; 7 bases are a match to TRBD1. Germline trimming cut 1 base from V and 3 bases from J; bases unmatched to any gene: 2. The germline V gene encodes CDR1 MDHEN and CDR2 SYDVKM. This CDR3 is 14 amino acids long. This chain's CDR3 is CASSLLGGYYGYTF. The DNA for the CDR3 is TGTGCCAGCAGTTTATTAGGGGGCTACTATGGCTACACCTTC.